The 14 T cell receptor beta chains presented below share a single source sample, sequenced in a study of shared clonotypes between healthy human individuals. Method: immunoSEQ multiplex PCR; TCRdb's copy keeps in-frame clones and lacks some. The sample shows some 2,000,000 clones, 85% to 95% of them seen only once. The material sequenced was naive CD4+ T cells sorted from blood. The subset denotes: CD45RA+ positively selected. These receptors were taken from a man aged 18 to 30 in good health.

V and J are TRBV2 and TRBJ1-4; weak D call: TRBD1 (5 bases). Germline loops: CDR1 SNHLY, CDR2 FYNNEI. The CDR3 has 15 residues. V shed 10 bases and J shed 2 bases, with 17 bases lying between them. CDR3 residues: CATRLGGLTNEKLFF. The DNA for the CDR3 is TGTGCCACTCGCCTTGGGGGACTGACTAATGAAAAACTGTTTTTT.

This clone occurred many times. The chain couples TRBV12-5 to TRBJ2-7; 7 nucleotides align to TRBD1. After removal of 5 bases from V and 2 bases from J, the junction contained 12 bases not matched to a gene. This CDR3 contains 16 residues. Germline-derived CDR1 and CDR2 are LGHNT and FRNRAP. The CDR3 is CASGPEDRQNAYEQYF. The DNA for the CDR3 is TGTGCTAGTGGTCCGGAGGACAGGCAAAATGCCTACGAGCAGTACTTC.

This clone was observed a single time. V and J are TRBV7-2 and TRBJ2-7; the D is unclear. Germline V gene lookup returns CDR1 SGHTA and CDR2 FQGNSA. The CDR3 runs to 12 residues. V gave up 4 bases and J gave up 4 bases, with 8 bases separating them. CDR3 sequence (DNA): TGTGCCAGCAGCTACCAGGTTTACGAGCAGTACTTC. It encodes CASSYQVYEQYF.

To note about this clone: Distinct nucleotide sequences in the sample also encode this CDR3. The chain uses TRBV10-3 and TRBJ2-7; D ambiguous. V lost 8 bases, J lost 1 base, and 3 bases lay in between. Germline CDR1 reads ENHRY; CDR2 reads SYGVKD. The CDR3 sequence is 10 residues long. This CDR3 is CAIGSYEQYF. CDR3 bases: TGTGCCATCGGTTCCTACGAGCAGTACTTC.

CDR3: CASRYYSTGELFF. The DNA for the CDR3 is TGTGCCAGCAGATATTACAGCACCGGGGAGCTGTTTTTT. The J gene is TRBJ2-2, the V gene TRBV2, with D unclear. The length of the CDR3 is 13 residues. CDR1 and CDR2 (germline): SNHLY, FYNNEI. V was clipped by 6 bases and J by 4 bases, with 9 bases between them.

Remarks on this clone: This sample includes further DNA sequences coding for the same CDR3. This rearrangement joins TRBV7-9 to TRBJ1-6; a possible D gene is TRBD1 (5 bases). The germline CDR1 and CDR2 sequences are SEHNR and FQNEAQ (reference sequence). CDR3 size: 15 residues. V was trimmed by 5 bases and J by 7 bases, leaving 15 bases between them. CDR3 nucleotides: TGTGCCAGCAGCCCCGGGACGGGAGGAAATTCACCCCTCCACTTT. Protein product: CASSPGTGGNSPLHF.

This clone was recorded once. The chain carries TRBV25-1 and TRBJ2-2; D possibly matches TRBD1 or TRBD2 (5 bases each). CDR3 size: 15 residues. V lost 3 bases, J lost 4 bases, and 12 bases lay in between. CDR1 and CDR2 (germline): MGHDK, SYGVNS. Here the CDR3 reads CASSDPGRVTGELFF. The CDR3, as DNA: TGTGCCAGCAGTGATCCGGGACGGGTCACCGGGGAGCTGTTTTTT. The full variable domain, its missing parts supplied by reference TRBV25-1 and TRBJ2-2, is EADIYQTPRYLVIGTGKKITLECSQTMGHDKMYWYQQDPGMELHLIHYSYGVNSTEKGDLSSESTVSRIRTEHFPLTLESARPSHTSQYLCASSDPGRVTGELFFGEGSRLTVL.

This clone appeared a single time. This chain joins TRBV29-1 and TRBJ2-7; 7 positions agree with TRBD1. Germline values: CDR1 SQVTM, CDR2 ANQGSEA. The V gene end was trimmed by 5 bases and the J gene end by 2 bases; junction bases not matched to a gene: 12. This CDR3 is 15 amino acids long. In DNA, the CDR3 is TGCAGCGTTCCCTCGGACAGGTTGAATCCCTACGAGCAGTACTTC. It specifies CSVPSDRLNPYEQYF.

This chain connects TRBV7-9 to TRBJ2-1; D is perhaps TRBD2 (5 bases). The V and J ends lost 4 bases and 8 bases respectively, with 21 bases between them. The CDR3 length is 16 residues. The V gene's germline CDR1 is SEHNR and CDR2 FQNEAQ (reference sequence). CDR3 in DNA: TGTGCCAGCAGCTCCCTCGGTCTATCGATTAGCGATGAGCAGTTCTTC. As protein: CASSSLGLSISDEQFF.

This clone was seen only once. The chain uses TRBV5-1 and TRBJ2-7, with 7 bases identical to TRBD1. The V gene's germline CDR1 is SGHRS and CDR2 YFSETQ. This CDR3 is 14 amino acids long. V was pared by 3 bases and J by 6 bases, with 9 bases of the junction left unmatched. CDR3 in DNA: TGCGCCAGCAGCTCCCGGGACAGCCGCCTCGAGCAGTACTTC. Its translation: CASSSRDSRLEQYF. Full variable domain (remainder filled in from reference TRBV5-1 and TRBJ2-7): KAGVTQTPRYLIKTRGQQVTLSCSPISGHRSVSWYQQTPGQGLQFLFEYFSETQRNKGNFPGRFSGRQFSNSRSEMNVSTLELGDSALYLCASSSRDSRLEQYFGPGTRLTVT.

The chain joins TRBV25-1 to TRBJ2-7; 10 nucleotides agree with TRBD2. CDR1 is MGHDK and CDR2 is SYGVNS in the germline V gene. The V segment lost 3 bases and the J segment 3 bases; nucleotides outside the gene matches: 5. The CDR3 spans 15 residues. CDR3 amino acids: CASSESRTSGYEQYF. CDR3 nucleotide sequence: TGTGCCAGCAGTGAGTCCCGGACTAGCGGCTACGAGCAGTACTTC.

The genes are TRBV4-3 and TRBJ1-4, with D uncertain. Trimming removed 0 bases at V and 8 bases at J, with 16 bases between. The CDR3 is made up of 16 amino acids. Germline V lookup: CDR1 LGHNA, CDR2 YSLEER. CDR3 protein: CASSQDLVGNGEKLFF. CDR3 bases: TGCGCCAGCAGCCAAGATCTGGTAGGGAACGGGGAAAAACTGTTTTTT.

CDR3 coding DNA: TGTGCCAGCAGCTTTGTTGCAGGGACGGACAATGAGCAGTTCTTC. This translates into CASSFVAGTDNEQFF. The rearrangement joins TRBV7-9 to TRBJ2-1; D is possibly TRBD1 or TRBD2 (5 bases each). There are 15 residues in the CDR3. Trimming removed 3 bases at V and 5 bases at J, with 14 bases between. Germline V CDR1 and CDR2: SEHNR, FQNEAQ (reference sequence). Using reference TRBV7-9 and TRBJ2-1 for the parts outside the CDR3, the full variable domain is DTGVSQNPRHKITKRGQNVTFRCDPISEHNRLYWYRQTLGQGPEFLTYFQNEAQLEKSRLLSDRFSAERPKGSFSTLEIQRTEQGDSAMYLCASSFVAGTDNEQFFGPGTRLTVL.

The chain couples TRBV28 to TRBJ1-5; no clear D gene. Germline V CDR1 and CDR2: MDHEN, SYDVKM. V shed 4 bases and J shed 9 bases, with 7 bases lying between them. The CDR3 is 11 amino acids. As DNA, the CDR3 is TGTGCCAGCAGTTCCCTCCGGCCCCAGCATTTT. Translation: CASSSLRPQHF.